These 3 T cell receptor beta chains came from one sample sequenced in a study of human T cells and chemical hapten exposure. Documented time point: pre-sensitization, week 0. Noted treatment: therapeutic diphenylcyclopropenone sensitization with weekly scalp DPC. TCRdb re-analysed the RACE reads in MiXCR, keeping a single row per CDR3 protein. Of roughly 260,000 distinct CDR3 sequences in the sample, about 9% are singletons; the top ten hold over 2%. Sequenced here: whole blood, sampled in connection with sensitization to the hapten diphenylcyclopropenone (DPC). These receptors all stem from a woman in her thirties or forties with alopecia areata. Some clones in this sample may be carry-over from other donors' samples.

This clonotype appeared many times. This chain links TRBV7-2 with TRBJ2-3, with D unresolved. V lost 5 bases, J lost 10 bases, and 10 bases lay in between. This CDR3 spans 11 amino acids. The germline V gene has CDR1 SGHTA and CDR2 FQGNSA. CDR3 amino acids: CASSREAAQYF. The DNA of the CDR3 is TGTGCCAGCAGCCGAGAGGCAGCGCAGTATTTT.

The CDR3 DNA is TGTGCCAGCAGTCCCCAGGGGAATCCTAATGAAAAACTGTTTTTT. This translates into CASSPQGNPNEKLFF. This sequence joins TRBV28 and TRBJ1-4; weak D call: TRBD1 (6 bases). V lost 5 bases to trimming and J lost 3 bases, with 13 bases between them. Germline V gene lookup returns CDR1 MDHEN and CDR2 SYDVKM. The CDR3 contains 15 residues.

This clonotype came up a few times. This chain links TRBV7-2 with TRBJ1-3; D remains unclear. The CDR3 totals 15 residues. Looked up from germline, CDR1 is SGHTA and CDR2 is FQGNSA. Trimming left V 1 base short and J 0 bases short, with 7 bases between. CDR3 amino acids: CASSLDMFSGNTIYF. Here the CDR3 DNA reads TGTGCCAGCAGCTTAGACATGTTCTCTGGAAACACCATATATTTT.